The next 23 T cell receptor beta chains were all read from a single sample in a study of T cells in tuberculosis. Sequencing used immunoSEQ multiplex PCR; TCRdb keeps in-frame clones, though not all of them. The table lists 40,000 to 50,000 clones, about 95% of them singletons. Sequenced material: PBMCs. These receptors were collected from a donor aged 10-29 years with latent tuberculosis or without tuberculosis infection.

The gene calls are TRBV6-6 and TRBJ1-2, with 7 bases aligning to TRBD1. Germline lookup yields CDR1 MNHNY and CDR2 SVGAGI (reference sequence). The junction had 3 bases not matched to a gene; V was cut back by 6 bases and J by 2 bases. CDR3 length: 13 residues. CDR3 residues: CASRKTGNYGYTF. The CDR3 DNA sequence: TGTGCCAGCAGAAAGACAGGGAACTATGGCTACACCTTC.

The DNA for the CDR3 is TGTGCCAGCAGTTCCTCAGGGGTCCCCCCCTATGGCTACACCTTC. This codes for CASSSSGVPPYGYTF. V gene TRBV27 combines with J gene TRBJ1-2; a possible D gene is TRBD1 (6 bases). This CDR3 is built from 15 residues. Germline assignment: CDR1 MNHEY and CDR2 SMNVEV (reference sequence). The V end lost 4 bases, the J end lost 4 bases, and 16 bases lay between the germline ends.

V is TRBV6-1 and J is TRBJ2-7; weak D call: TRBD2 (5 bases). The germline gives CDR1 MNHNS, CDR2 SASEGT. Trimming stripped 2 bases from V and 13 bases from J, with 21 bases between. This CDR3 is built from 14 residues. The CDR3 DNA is TGTGCCAGCAGTGAAATGGGAAACCAGGCCCCGGGATACTTC. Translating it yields CASSEMGNQAPGYF.

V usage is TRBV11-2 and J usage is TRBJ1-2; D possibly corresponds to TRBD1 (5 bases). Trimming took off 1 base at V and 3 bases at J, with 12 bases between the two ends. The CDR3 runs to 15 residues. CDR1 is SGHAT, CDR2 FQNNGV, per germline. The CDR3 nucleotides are TGTGCCAGCAGCTTAGTCGGGGGGATATACTATGGCTACACCTTC. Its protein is CASSLVGGIYYGYTF.

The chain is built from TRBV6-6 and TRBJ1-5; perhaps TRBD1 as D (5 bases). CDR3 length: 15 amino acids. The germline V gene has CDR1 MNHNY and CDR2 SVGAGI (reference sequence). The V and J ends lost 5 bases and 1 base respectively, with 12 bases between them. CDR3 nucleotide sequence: TGTGCCAGCAGTGGCCGACAGACCAGCAATCAGCCCCAGCATTTT. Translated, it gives CASSGRQTSNQPQHF.

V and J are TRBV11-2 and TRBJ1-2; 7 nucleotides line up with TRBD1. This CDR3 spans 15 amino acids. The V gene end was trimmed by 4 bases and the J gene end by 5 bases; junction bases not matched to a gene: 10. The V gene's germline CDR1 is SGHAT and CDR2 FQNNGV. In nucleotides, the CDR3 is TGTGCCAGCAGCTCCGACAGGGCCCTTCGGTATGGCTACACCTTC. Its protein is CASSSDRALRYGYTF.

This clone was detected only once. DNA for the CDR3: TGTGCCAGCAGTTTGATAGCGGAAAGCTCCTACAATGAGCAGTTCTTC. It encodes CASSLIAESSYNEQFF. V and J are TRBV27 and TRBJ2-1, with D possibly being TRBD2 (6 bases). The V gene's germline CDR1 is MNHEY and CDR2 SMNVEV (reference sequence). V lost 3 bases, J lost 0 bases, and 12 bases lay in between. The CDR3 length is 16 residues.

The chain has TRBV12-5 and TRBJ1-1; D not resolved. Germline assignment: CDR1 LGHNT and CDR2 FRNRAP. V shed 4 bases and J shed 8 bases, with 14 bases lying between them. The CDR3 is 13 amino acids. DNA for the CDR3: TGTGCTAGTGGTTGGAGGAATTCGAAAGAAGCTTTCTTT. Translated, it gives CASGWRNSKEAFF.

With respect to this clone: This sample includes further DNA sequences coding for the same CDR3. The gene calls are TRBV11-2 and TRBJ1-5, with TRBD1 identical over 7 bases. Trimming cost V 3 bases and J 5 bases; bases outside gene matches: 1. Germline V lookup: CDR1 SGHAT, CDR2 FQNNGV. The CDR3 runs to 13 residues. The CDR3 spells CASSFDRDQPQHF. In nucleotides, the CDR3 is TGTGCCAGCAGCTTTGACAGGGATCAGCCCCAGCATTTT.

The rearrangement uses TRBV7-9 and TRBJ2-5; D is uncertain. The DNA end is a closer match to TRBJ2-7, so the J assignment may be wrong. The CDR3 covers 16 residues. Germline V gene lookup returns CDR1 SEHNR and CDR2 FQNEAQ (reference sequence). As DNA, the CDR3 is TGTGCCAGCATGGCAGTGGCCACAGTTACCTCATACGAGCAGTACTTC. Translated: CASMAVATVTSYEQYF.

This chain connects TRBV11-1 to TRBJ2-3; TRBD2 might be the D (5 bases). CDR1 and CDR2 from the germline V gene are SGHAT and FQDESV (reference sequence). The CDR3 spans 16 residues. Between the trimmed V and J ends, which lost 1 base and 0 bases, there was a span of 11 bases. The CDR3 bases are TGTGCCAGCAGCTTAGTTTCCGGGGAAAGCACAGATACGCAGTATTTT. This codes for CASSLVSGESTDTQYF. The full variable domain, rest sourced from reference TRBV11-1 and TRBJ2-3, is EAEVAQSPRYKITEKSQAVAFWCDPISGHATLYWYRQILGQGPELLVQFQDESVVDDSQLPKDRFSAERLKGVDSTLKIQPAELGDSAMYLCASSLVSGESTDTQYFGPGTRLTVL.

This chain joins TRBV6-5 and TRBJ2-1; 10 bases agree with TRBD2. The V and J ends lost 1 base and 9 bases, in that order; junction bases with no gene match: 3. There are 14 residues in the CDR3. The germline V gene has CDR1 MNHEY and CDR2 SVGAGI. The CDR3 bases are TGTGCCAGCAGTTACTGGGGACTAGCGAGTGAGCAGTTCTTC. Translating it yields CASSYWGLASEQFF.

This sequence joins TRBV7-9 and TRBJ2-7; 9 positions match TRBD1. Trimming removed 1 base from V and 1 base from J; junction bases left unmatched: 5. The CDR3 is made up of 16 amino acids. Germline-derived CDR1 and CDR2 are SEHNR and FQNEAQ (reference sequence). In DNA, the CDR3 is TGTGCCAGCAGCTTAGGGAGGGACAGGGTATCCTACGAGCAGTACTTC. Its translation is CASSLGRDRVSYEQYF.

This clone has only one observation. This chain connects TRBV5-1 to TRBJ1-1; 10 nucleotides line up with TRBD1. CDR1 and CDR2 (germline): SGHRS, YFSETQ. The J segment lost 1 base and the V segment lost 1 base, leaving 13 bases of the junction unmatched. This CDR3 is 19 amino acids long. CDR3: CASSLSTTGQGSKNTEAFF. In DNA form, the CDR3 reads TGCGCCAGCAGCTTGTCGACGACGGGACAGGGGAGCAAGAACACTGAAGCTTTCTTT.

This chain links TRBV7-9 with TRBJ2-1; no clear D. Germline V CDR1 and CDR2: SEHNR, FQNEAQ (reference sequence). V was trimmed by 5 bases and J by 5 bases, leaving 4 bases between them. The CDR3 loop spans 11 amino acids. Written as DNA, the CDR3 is TGTGCCAGCAGCCCCGACAATGAGCAGTTCTTC. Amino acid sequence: CASSPDNEQFF. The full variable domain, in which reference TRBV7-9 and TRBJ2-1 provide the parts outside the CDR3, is DTGVSQNPRHKITKRGQNVTFRCDPISEHNRLYWYRQTLGQGPEFLTYFQNEAQLEKSRLLSDRFSAERPKGSFSTLEIQRTEQGDSAMYLCASSPDNEQFFGPGTRLTVL.

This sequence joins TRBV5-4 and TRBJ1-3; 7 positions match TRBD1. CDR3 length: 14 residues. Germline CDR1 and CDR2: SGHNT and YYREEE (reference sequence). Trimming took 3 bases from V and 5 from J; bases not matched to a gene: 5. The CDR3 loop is CASSSGTDRNTIYF. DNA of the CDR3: TGTGCCAGCAGCTCCGGGACAGACAGAAACACCATATATTTT.

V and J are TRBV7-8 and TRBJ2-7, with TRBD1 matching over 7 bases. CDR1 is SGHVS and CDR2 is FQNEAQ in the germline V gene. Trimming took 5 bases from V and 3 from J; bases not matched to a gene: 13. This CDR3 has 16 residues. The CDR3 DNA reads TGTGCCAGCAGCCAAACAGGGGACCCCGGGGTCTACGAGCAGTACTTC. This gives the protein CASSQTGDPGVYEQYF.

In DNA, the CDR3 is TGTGCCAGTAGTAGGACCGGACAGGGGGCCTACGAGCAGTACTTC. Protein sequence: CASSRTGQGAYEQYF. This chain joins TRBV19 and TRBJ2-7; 10 bases line up with TRBD1. The CDR3 has 15 residues. Looked up from germline, CDR1 is LNHDA and CDR2 is SQIVND (reference sequence). V lost 4 bases to trimming and J lost 2 bases; unmatched junction nucleotides: 5. The variable domain in full, completed from reference TRBV19 and TRBJ2-7, reads DGGITQSPKYLFRKEGQNVTLSCEQNLNHDAMYWYRQDPGQGLRLIYYSQIVNDFQKGDIAEGYSVSREKKESFPLTVTSAQKNPTAFYLCASSRTGQGAYEQYFGPGTRLTVT.

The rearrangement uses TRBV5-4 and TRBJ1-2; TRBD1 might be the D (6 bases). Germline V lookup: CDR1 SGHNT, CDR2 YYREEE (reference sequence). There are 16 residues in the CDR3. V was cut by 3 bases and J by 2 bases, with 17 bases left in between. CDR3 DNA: TGTGCCAGCAGCTCCTTAAAGACAGGTACAAACTATGGCTACACCTTC. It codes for CASSSLKTGTNYGYTF.

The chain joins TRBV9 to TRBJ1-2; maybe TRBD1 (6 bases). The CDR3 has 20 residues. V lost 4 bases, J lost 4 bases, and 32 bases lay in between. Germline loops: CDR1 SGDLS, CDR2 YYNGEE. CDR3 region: CASSHSNNTTGIRAVYGYTF. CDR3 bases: TGTGCCAGCAGCCATAGTAATAACACGACAGGAATTAGGGCGGTCTATGGCTACACCTTC.

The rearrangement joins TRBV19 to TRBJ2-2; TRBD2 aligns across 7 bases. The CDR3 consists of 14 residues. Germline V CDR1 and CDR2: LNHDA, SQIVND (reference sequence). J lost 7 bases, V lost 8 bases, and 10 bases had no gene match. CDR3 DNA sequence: TGTGCCAGTCGGGACCGCGGGGGTGGCGGGGAGCTGTTTTTT. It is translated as CASRDRGGGGELFF.

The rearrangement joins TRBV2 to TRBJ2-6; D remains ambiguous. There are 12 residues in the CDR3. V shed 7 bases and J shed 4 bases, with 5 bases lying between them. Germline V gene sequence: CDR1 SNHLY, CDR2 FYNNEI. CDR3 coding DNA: TGTGCCAGCAACGGGGGGGCCAACGTCCTGACTTTC. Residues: CASNGGANVLTF.

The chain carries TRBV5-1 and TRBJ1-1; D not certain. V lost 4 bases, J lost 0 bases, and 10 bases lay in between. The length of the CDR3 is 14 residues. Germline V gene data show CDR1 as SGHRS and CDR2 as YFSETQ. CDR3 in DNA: TGCGCCAGCAGCACCCAGGCCCTGAACACTGAAGCTTTCTTT. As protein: CASSTQALNTEAFF.